The next 19 T cell receptor beta chains were all read from a single sample in a study of blood T cell repertoires in COVID-19. Here immunoSEQ multiplex PCR was the method, and the copy in TCRdb shows in-frame clones only, minus some. The data contain around 140,000 clones, approximately 84% of them singletons. Sequenced sample: PBMCs or T cells enriched from blood (not recorded which). These receptors were obtained from a man aged 50-60 years in a cohort exposed to, infected with or recovered from COVID-19 (not recorded which).

The V call is TRBV7-6, the J call TRBJ1-4; 10 nucleotides align to TRBD1. Germline CDR1 is SGHVS and CDR2 is FNYEAQ. The V and J ends lost 4 bases and 4 bases, in that order; junction bases with no gene match: 12. The CDR3 runs 18 residues. The CDR3 here is CASSSRRTGGRSNEKLFF. CDR3 nucleotides: TGTGCCAGCAGCTCCAGAAGGACAGGGGGAAGGAGTAATGAAAAACTGTTTTTT.

J is TRBJ2-3 and V is TRBV18; no clear D gene. CDR3 length: 14 residues. Trimming removed 3 bases from V and 1 base from J, with 8 bases in between. Germline-derived CDR1 and CDR2 are KGHSH and LQKENI. The CDR3 DNA follows: TGTGCCAGCTCACCTGTGGGCGGCACAGATACGCAGTATTTT. Its protein is CASSPVGGTDTQYF.

The chain has TRBV24-1 and TRBJ2-2; D not certain. V shed 7 bases and J shed 2 bases, with 4 bases lying between them. CDR1 is KGHDR and CDR2 is SFDVKD in the germline V gene. This CDR3 spans 12 amino acids. The CDR3 here is CATSYNTGELFF. The CDR3 region has the DNA TGTGCCACCAGCTACAACACCGGGGAGCTGTTTTTT.

The genes are TRBV9 and TRBJ2-2; 8 nucleotides agree with TRBD2. The J segment lost 5 bases and the V segment lost 8 bases, leaving 8 bases of the junction unmatched. Germline values: CDR1 SGDLS, CDR2 YYNGEE. The CDR3 has 14 amino acids. In DNA, the CDR3 is TGTGCCAGTAACAGCGGGAGTGGAACCGGGGAGCTGTTTTTT. It yields the protein CASNSGSGTGELFF. Filled out from reference TRBV9 and TRBJ2-2, the complete variable domain reads DSGVTQTPKHLITATGQRVTLRCSPRSGDLSVYWYQQSLDQGLQFLIQYYNGEERAKGNILERFSAQQFPDLHSELNLSSLELGDSALYFCASNSGSGTGELFFGEGSRLTVL.

The chain links TRBV15 to TRBJ2-7, with 12 bases matching TRBD2. The length of the CDR3 is 16 residues. Germline CDR1 LNHNV, CDR2 YYDKDF (reference sequence). Trimming took 3 bases from V and 0 from J; bases not matched to a gene: 3. Here the CDR3 reads CATSSPTSGGSYEQYF. The CDR3 region has the DNA TGTGCCACCAGCAGCCCGACTAGCGGGGGCTCCTACGAGCAGTACTTC.

The chain carries TRBV27 and TRBJ2-2; 9 bases are a match to TRBD1. Germline CDR1 MNHEY, CDR2 SMNVEV (reference sequence). This CDR3 has 16 residues. After removal of 5 bases from V and 6 bases from J, the junction contained 10 bases not matched to a gene. CDR3 region: CASSRNQQGASGELFF. CDR3 DNA sequence: TGTGCCAGCAGTCGAAATCAACAGGGGGCTTCCGGGGAGCTGTTTTTT.

V usage is TRBV10-3 and J usage is TRBJ2-2; 7 bases match TRBD2. The CDR3 consists of 16 residues. V lost 7 bases and J lost 4; bases outside the gene matches: 12. Germline lookup yields CDR1 ENHRY and CDR2 SYGVKD. CDR3 loop: CAIMRGLGMGTGELFF. The CDR3 DNA reads TGTGCCATCATGAGAGGACTAGGCATGGGCACCGGGGAGCTGTTTTTT.

This clone was observed many times. For the CDR3, the DNA is TGTGCCAGCAGCATAATCTCTGGGGCCAACGTCCTGACTTTC. Its translation: CASSIISGANVLTF. The chain carries TRBV6-2 or TRBV6-3 and TRBJ2-6; D unresolved. The germline gives CDR1 MNHEY, CDR2 SVGEGT. The CDR3 runs to 14 residues. The V gene lost 6 bases and the J gene lost 0 bases, with 6 bases spanning the gap.

The V gene is TRBV27, the J gene TRBJ1-6; D unclear. The V and J ends lost 3 bases and 10 bases respectively, with 16 bases between them. The CDR3 length is 15 residues. Germline CDR1 MNHEY, CDR2 SMNVEV (reference sequence). CDR3 sequence: CASSFGGYRRSPLHF. The CDR3 nucleotides are TGTGCCAGCAGTTTTGGCGGATACCGGAGGTCACCCCTCCACTTT.

This clone showed up just a few times. The gene calls are TRBV27 and TRBJ2-1; D is possibly TRBD2 (6 bases). CDR3 size: 18 residues. The germline V and J ends were trimmed by 6 bases and 0 bases, with 21 bases remaining between them. The germline V gene has CDR1 MNHEY and CDR2 SMNVEV (reference sequence). CDR3: CASRAAASAPSSYNEQFF. The CDR3 region has the DNA TGTGCCAGCAGGGCCGCCGCTAGCGCCCCTTCCTCCTACAATGAGCAGTTCTTC.

This clone appeared a single time. The chain has TRBV24-1 and TRBJ2-3; D unclear. Per germline, CDR1 KGHDR and CDR2 SFDVKD. V lost 4 bases to trimming and J lost 2 bases, with 6 bases between them. The CDR3 length is 13 residues. The DNA for the CDR3 is TGTGCCACCAGTGAGGGCCACACAGATACGCAGTATTTT. It encodes CATSEGHTDTQYF.

The rearrangement joins TRBV29-1 to TRBJ1-1; 7 bases match TRBD1. This CDR3 has 13 residues. The V gene end was trimmed by 5 bases and the J gene end by 3 bases; junction bases not matched to a gene: 6. The germline V gene encodes CDR1 SQVTM and CDR2 ANQGSEA. The CDR3 loop is CSVHPGGYTEAFF. CDR3 nucleotides: TGCAGCGTTCATCCAGGGGGATACACTGAAGCTTTCTTT. Using reference TRBV29-1 and TRBJ1-1 for the parts outside the CDR3, the full variable domain is SAVISQKPSRDICQRGTSLTIQCQVDSQVTMMFWYRQQPGQSLTLIATANQGSEATYESGFVIDKFPISRPNLTFSTLTVSNMSPEDSSIYLCSVHPGGYTEAFFGQGTRLTVV.

In its sample, this clone was seen a few times. This chain uses TRBV18 with TRBJ1-2; D is ambiguous. Germline CDR1 and CDR2: KGHSH and LQKENI. The CDR3 totals 13 residues. Deletions cut 3 bases from V and 1 base from J, with 6 bases between. The DNA for the CDR3 is TGTGCCAGCTCACCGGCCGATAACTATGGCTACACCTTC. It codes for CASSPADNYGYTF.

The gene calls are TRBV10-1 and TRBJ2-1; 9 positions agree with TRBD2. This CDR3 spans 15 amino acids. Germline loops: CDR1 WNHNN, CDR2 SYGVQD (reference sequence). V trimming: 3 bases; J trimming: 4 bases; junction bases outside the gene matches: 4. The CDR3 coding sequence is TGCGCCAGCAGTGACCGGACTAGCGTTTACAATGAGCAGTTCTTC. Its protein is CASSDRTSVYNEQFF.

The chain is built from TRBV5-4 and TRBJ2-5, with 7 bases that match TRBD1. The V segment lost 5 bases and the J segment 1 base; nucleotides outside the gene matches: 11. This CDR3 region has 16 residues. Germline V CDR1 and CDR2: SGHNT, YYREEE (reference sequence). CDR3 DNA sequence: TGTGCCAGCAGGAGGGACAGACTTAACCCCCAAGAGACCCAGTACTTC. It translates to CASRRDRLNPQETQYF.

The CDR3 spells CASGRREGADNEQFF. CDR3 DNA sequence: TGTGCCTCGGGGAGGCGGGAAGGGGCTGACAATGAGCAGTTCTTC. This chain uses TRBV24-1 with TRBJ2-1, with D perhaps TRBD2 (6 bases). The CDR3 totals 15 residues. Per germline, CDR1 KGHDR and CDR2 SFDVKD. V was trimmed by 12 bases and J by 5 bases, leaving 22 bases between them.

The genes are TRBV5-1 and TRBJ1-3; TRBD1 matches at 11 bases. The CDR3 is 14 amino acids. V lost 4 bases and J lost 6; bases outside the gene matches: 3. Germline assignment: CDR1 SGHRS and CDR2 YFSETQ. The CDR3 loop reads CASSIGQGANTIYF. Written as DNA, the CDR3 is TGCGCCAGCAGCATCGGACAGGGGGCAAACACCATATATTTT.

The chain's CDR3 is CASSLWAGRDQPQHF. In DNA, the CDR3 is TGTGCCAGCAGCTTATGGGCAGGGAGGGATCAGCCCCAGCATTTT. The chain links TRBV7-3 to TRBJ1-5; possible D gene TRBD1, 5 bases. CDR3 length: 15 amino acids. Trimming cost V 2 bases and J 5 bases, with 13 bases left between them. CDR1 SGHTA and CDR2 FQGTGA come from the germline V gene.

This clone was observed a handful of times. The chain is built from TRBV6-5 and TRBJ2-7, with 9 positions matching TRBD1. This CDR3 spans 15 amino acids. Germline V CDR1 and CDR2: MNHEY, SVGAGI. V gave up 6 bases and J gave up 0 bases; unmatched junction bases: 6. The CDR3 DNA reads as TGTGCCAGCAGGGACCCGGGACAGGGCTCCTACGAGCAGTACTTC. Translating gives CASRDPGQGSYEQYF.